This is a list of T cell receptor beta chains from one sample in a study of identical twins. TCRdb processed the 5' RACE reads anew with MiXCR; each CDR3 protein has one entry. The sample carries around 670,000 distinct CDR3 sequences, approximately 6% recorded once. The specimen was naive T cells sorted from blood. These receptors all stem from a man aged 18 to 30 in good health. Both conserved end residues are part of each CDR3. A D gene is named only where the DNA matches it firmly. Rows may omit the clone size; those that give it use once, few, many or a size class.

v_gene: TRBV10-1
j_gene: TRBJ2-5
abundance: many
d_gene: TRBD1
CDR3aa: CASSTGTPSGGETQYF
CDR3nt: TGCGCCAGCAGTACCGGGACCCCCTCAGGGGGAGAGACCCAGTACTTC

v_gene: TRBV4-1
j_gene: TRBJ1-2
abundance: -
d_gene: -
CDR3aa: CASSQEVVGIRLDGYTF
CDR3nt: TGCGCCAGCAGCCAAGAAGTGGTGGGAATCCGATTAGATGGCTACACCTTC

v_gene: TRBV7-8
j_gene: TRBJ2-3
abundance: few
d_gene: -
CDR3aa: CASSSQTQVPDTQYF
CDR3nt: TGTGCCAGCAGCTCCCAGACACAGGTGCCAGATACGCAGTATTTT

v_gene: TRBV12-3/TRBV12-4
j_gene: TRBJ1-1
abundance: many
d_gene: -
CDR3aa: CASSLGGGGFEAFF
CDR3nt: TGTGCCAGCAGTTTAGGCGGTGGGGGGTTTGAAGCTTTCTTT

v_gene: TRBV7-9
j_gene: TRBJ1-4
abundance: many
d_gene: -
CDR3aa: CASSEAGIEKLFF
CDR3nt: TGTGCCAGCAGCGAGGCGGGAATCGAAAAACTGTTTTTT

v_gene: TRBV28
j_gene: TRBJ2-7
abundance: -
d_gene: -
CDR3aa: CASSTPRQVSYEQYF
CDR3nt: TGTGCCAGCAGTACACCTCGACAGGTCTCCTACGAGCAGTACTTC

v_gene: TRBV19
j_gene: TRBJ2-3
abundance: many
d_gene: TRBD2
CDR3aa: CASSIGLAVITDTQYF
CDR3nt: TGTGCCAGTAGTATTGGACTAGCGGTCATCACAGATACGCAGTATTTT

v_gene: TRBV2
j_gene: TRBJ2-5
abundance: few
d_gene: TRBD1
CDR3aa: CASRADRVVEGTQYF
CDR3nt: TGTGCCAGCAGAGCGGACAGGGTCGTGGAAGGGACCCAGTACTTC

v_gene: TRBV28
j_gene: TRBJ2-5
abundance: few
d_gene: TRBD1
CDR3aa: CASSLQGPPQETQYF
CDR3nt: TGTGCCAGCAGTCTACAGGGGCCCCCCCAAGAGACCCAGTACTTC

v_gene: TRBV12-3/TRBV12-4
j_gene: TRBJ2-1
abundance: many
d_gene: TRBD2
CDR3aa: CASSLGTSGRAKDYNEQFF
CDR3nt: TGTGCCAGCAGTTTAGGGACTAGCGGGAGGGCCAAAGACTACAATGAGCAGTTCTTC

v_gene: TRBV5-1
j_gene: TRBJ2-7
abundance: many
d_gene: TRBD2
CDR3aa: CASSWGTSGMSSEQYF
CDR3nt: TGCGCCAGCAGCTGGGGGACTAGCGGGATGTCAAGCGAGCAGTACTTC

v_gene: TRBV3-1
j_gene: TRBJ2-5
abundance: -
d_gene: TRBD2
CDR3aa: CASSQGSSGGGQETQYF
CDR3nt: TGTGCCAGCAGCCAAGGGTCTAGCGGAGGCGGCCAAGAGACCCAGTACTTC